Shown below are 11 T cell receptor beta chains from a single sample sequenced in a study of blood T cell repertoires in COVID-19. Sequencing used immunoSEQ multiplex PCR; TCRdb keeps in-frame clones, though not all of them. The table includes 400,000 to 500,000 clones, 80% to 90% detected once. Specimen: peripheral blood. The receptors come from a woman aged 25 to 39 with active or convalescent COVID-19.

This clone was observed at least ten times. The genes are TRBV13 and TRBJ1-3; tentatively, D is TRBD1 (6 bases). The CDR3 contains 17 residues. The V gene lost 5 bases and the J gene lost 0 bases, with 17 bases spanning the gap. Germline lookup yields CDR1 PRHDT and CDR2 FYEKMQ (reference sequence). CDR3 DNA: TGTGCCAGCAGCCACGCGGACAGCATGTACTCTGGAAACACCATATATTTT. Translation: CASSHADSMYSGNTIYF. The variable domain in full, completed from reference TRBV13 and TRBJ1-3, reads AAGVIQSPRHLIKEKRETATLKCYPIPRHDTVYWYQQGPGQDPQFLISFYEKMQSDKGSIPDRFSAQQFSDYHSELNMSSLELGDSALYFCASSHADSMYSGNTIYFGEGSWLTVV.

This chain links TRBV19 with TRBJ1-5, with D tentatively TRBD1 (6 bases). V was shortened by 7 bases and J by 0 bases, with 16 bases between the two germline ends. Germline values: CDR1 LNHDA, CDR2 SQIVND (reference sequence). The CDR3 length is 16 residues. The CDR3, as DNA: TGTGCCAGTAAGGCGCCTGGGGGCTATAGCAATCAGCCCCAGCATTTT. This translates into CASKAPGGYSNQPQHF.

The chain uses TRBV5-4 and TRBJ2-2, with 7 bases lining up with TRBD2. V trimming: 3 bases; J trimming: 8 bases; junction bases outside the gene matches: 10. The germline gives CDR1 SGHNT, CDR2 YYREEE (reference sequence). The CDR3 is 15 amino acids. CDR3 coding DNA: TGTGCCAGCAGCTCGCCAGGACTAGGGGTTGGGGAGCTGTTTTTT. It yields the protein CASSSPGLGVGELFF.

The rearrangement links TRBV2 to TRBJ1-5; perhaps TRBD1 as D (6 bases). The CDR3 extends over 15 amino acids. V lost 5 bases to trimming and J lost 2 bases, with 13 bases between them. Germline-derived CDR1 and CDR2 are SNHLY and FYNNEI. In nucleotides, the CDR3 is TGTGCCAGCAGTTTTGACAGGCTAGGCAATCAGCCCCAGCATTTT. Amino acid sequence: CASSFDRLGNQPQHF.

This chain uses TRBV24-1 with TRBJ2-2; 11 bases line up with TRBD1. Germline values: CDR1 KGHDR, CDR2 SFDVKD. Trimming at V came to 6 bases and at J to 5 bases, leaving 10 bases not matched to a gene. The CDR3 extends over 17 amino acids. The CDR3 loop is CATSPNPGQGVTGELFF. The CDR3 nucleotides are TGTGCCACCAGTCCCAACCCGGGACAGGGGGTAACCGGGGAGCTGTTTTTT.

As to this clone: Other nucleotide sequences in the sample specify the same CDR3. The rearrangement joins TRBV6-5 to TRBJ2-7; a possible D gene is TRBD1 (6 bases). Germline lookup yields CDR1 MNHEY and CDR2 SVGAGI. The CDR3 consists of 11 residues. Trimming cost V 6 bases and J 3 bases, with 6 bases left between them. CDR3 nucleotides: TGTGCCAGCAGGGACAGCTACGAGCAGTACTTC. It encodes CASRDSYEQYF.

The chain uses TRBV19 and TRBJ2-2, with TRBD2 matching 7 bases. V was clipped by 6 bases and J by 2 bases; unmatched bases: 3. Germline V gives CDR1 LNHDA, CDR2 SQIVND (reference sequence). This CDR3 is built from 14 residues. The CDR3 DNA reads TGTGCCAGTAGGAGCGGGAAAAACACCGGGGAGCTGTTTTTT. Its translation: CASRSGKNTGELFF.

The V gene is TRBV18, the J gene TRBJ2-3; 8 bases are a match to TRBD1. The junction had 4 bases not matched to a gene; V was cut back by 4 bases and J by 4 bases. Germline CDR1 KGHSH, CDR2 LQKENI. The length of the CDR3 is 14 residues. The CDR3 loop is CASSLNRGADTQYF. CDR3 sequence (DNA): TGTGCCAGCTCACTCAACAGGGGGGCAGATACGCAGTATTTT.

This clone was seen once. The chain joins TRBV12-3 or TRBV12-4 to TRBJ1-1; 7 bases are shared with TRBD1. The CDR3 covers 13 residues. V shed 8 bases, J shed 6 bases, and the junction held 9 bases outside the gene matches. The CDR3 is CASRRQGFSEAFF. CDR3 sequence (DNA): TGTGCCAGCCGCCGACAGGGTTTTTCTGAAGCTTTCTTT.

This clone was recorded once. The chain combines TRBV6-1 with TRBJ2-3; weak D call: TRBD1 (6 bases). The CDR3 length is 14 residues. Germline assignment: CDR1 MNHNS and CDR2 SASEGT. Trimming removed 6 bases at V and 4 bases at J, with 14 bases between. The CDR3 here is CASSHGDNPDTQYF. The CDR3 region has the DNA TGTGCCAGCAGCCACGGGGACAATCCAGATACGCAGTATTTT.

A single count supports this clone. Distinct nucleotide sequences in the sample also encode this CDR3. CDR3 loop: CASSLVGREAFF. CDR3 bases: TGCGCCAGCAGCTTGGTCGGGAGGGAGGCTTTCTTT. The genes are TRBV5-1 and TRBJ1-1; D unresolved. Per germline, CDR1 SGHRS and CDR2 YFSETQ. V was trimmed by 0 bases and J by 11 bases, leaving 11 bases between them. The CDR3 totals 12 residues. The full variable domain, its missing parts supplied by reference TRBV5-1 and TRBJ1-1, is KAGVTQTPRYLIKTRGQQVTLSCSPISGHRSVSWYQQTPGQGLQFLFEYFSETQRNKGNFPGRFSGRQFSNSRSEMNVSTLELGDSALYLCASSLVGREAFFGQGTRLTVV.